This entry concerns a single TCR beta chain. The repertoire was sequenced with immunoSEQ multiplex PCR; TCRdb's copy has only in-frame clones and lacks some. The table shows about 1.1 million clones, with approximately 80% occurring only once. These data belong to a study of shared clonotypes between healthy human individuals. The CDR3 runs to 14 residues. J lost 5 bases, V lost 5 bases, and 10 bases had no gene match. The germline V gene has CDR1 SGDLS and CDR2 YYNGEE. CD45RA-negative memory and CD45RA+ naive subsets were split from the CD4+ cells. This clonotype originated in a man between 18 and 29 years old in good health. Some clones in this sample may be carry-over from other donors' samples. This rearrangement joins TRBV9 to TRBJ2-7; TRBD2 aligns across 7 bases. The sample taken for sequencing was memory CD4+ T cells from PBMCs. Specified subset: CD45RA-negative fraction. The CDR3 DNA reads TGTGCCAGCAGTTCCGTGGCGGGAGCTGACGAGCAGTACTTC. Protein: CASSSVAGADEQYF.